This passage covers 10 T cell receptor beta chains from one sample sequenced in a study of blood T cell repertoires in COVID-19. Here immunoSEQ multiplex PCR was the method, and the copy in TCRdb shows in-frame clones only, minus some. The data contain about 160,000 clones, about 81% of them singletons. The source material was peripheral blood. These receptors were collected from a human donor in a cohort sampled during active COVID-19.

This CDR3 reads CASTLGAGSKAEAFF. In DNA form, the CDR3 reads TGTGCCAGCACCTTGGGGGCAGGGTCAAAAGCTGAAGCTTTCTTT. The chain couples TRBV28 to TRBJ1-1; maybe TRBD1 (6 bases). CDR1 and CDR2 from the germline V gene are MDHEN and SYDVKM. The CDR3 totals 15 residues. Trimming pared 7 bases from V and 6 bases from J, leaving 21 bases between.

The J gene is TRBJ2-1, the V gene TRBV7-9; the match to TRBD2 covers 7 bases. Germline V CDR1 and CDR2: SEHNR, FQNEAQ (reference sequence). The CDR3 is made up of 15 amino acids. Trimming took 7 bases from V and 3 from J; bases not matched to a gene: 9. CDR3: CASTSAASGYNEQFF. The CDR3 nucleotides read TGTGCCAGCACCTCAGCGGCTAGCGGCTACAATGAGCAGTTCTTC.

The V and J genes are TRBV11-2 and TRBJ1-2; 8 nucleotides match TRBD1. Germline loops: CDR1 SGHAT, CDR2 FQNNGV. The V and J ends lost 0 bases and 2 bases, in that order; junction bases with no gene match: 2. CDR3 size: 15 residues. The CDR3 coding sequence is TGTGCCAGCAGCTTAGAGCACAGGGGGAACTATGGCTACACCTTC. It is translated as CASSLEHRGNYGYTF. Based on the CDR3 plus reference TRBV11-2 and TRBJ1-2, the full variable domain is EAGVAQSPRYKIIEKRQSVAFWCNPISGHATLYWYQQILGQGPKLLIQFQNNGVVDDSQLPKDRFSAERLKGVDSTLKIQPAKLEDSAVYLCASSLEHRGNYGYTFGSGTRLTVV.

The V call is TRBV7-2, the J call TRBJ2-7, with 11 nucleotides matching TRBD2. Germline V lookup: CDR1 SGHTA, CDR2 FQGNSA. The CDR3 consists of 14 residues. J gave up 4 bases and V 6 bases, and 5 bases lay outside the gene matches. The CDR3 sequence: CASRLAGVLYEQYF. The DNA of the CDR3 is TGTGCCAGCAGACTAGCGGGAGTATTATACGAGCAGTACTTC.

CDR3: CASSLQGAGGGEQYF. Here the CDR3 DNA reads TGTGCCAGCAGCTTACAGGGAGCAGGGGGCGGGGAGCAGTACTTC. This chain connects TRBV7-2 to TRBJ2-7, with 8 bases lining up with TRBD1. The CDR3 consists of 15 residues. Germline V gene data show CDR1 as SGHTA and CDR2 as FQGNSA. The V gene end was trimmed by 2 bases and the J gene end by 7 bases; junction bases not matched to a gene: 10.

This chain uses TRBV7-9 with TRBJ1-3, with a possible D match to TRBD1 (5 bases). There are 16 residues in the CDR3. Germline V gene sequence: CDR1 SEHNR, CDR2 FQNEAQ (reference sequence). The V gene lost 4 bases and the J gene lost 0 bases, with 13 bases spanning the gap. Here the CDR3 DNA reads TGTGCCAGCAGCTCTACGGTTGGGGCCTCTGGAAACACCATATATTTT. It codes for CASSSTVGASGNTIYF.

This rearrangement joins TRBV19 to TRBJ1-2, with a weak D call TRBD1 (6 bases). The ends were cut back, 5 bases at V and 9 bases at J, with 22 bases in the middle. There are 15 residues in the CDR3. Germline-derived CDR1 and CDR2 are LNHDA and SQIVND (reference sequence). CDR3 coding DNA: TGTGCCAGTAGTGACGCCCAGGGGTCCGGATATCGCTACACCTTC. The encoded protein is CASSDAQGSGYRYTF.

The chain combines TRBV28 with TRBJ1-2; D is uncertain. V was pared by 5 bases and J by 5 bases, with 3 bases between. CDR1 is MDHEN and CDR2 is SYDVKM in the germline V gene. CDR3 length: 10 amino acids. The CDR3 sequence is CASSRYGYTF. CDR3 DNA: TGTGCCAGCAGTCGTTATGGCTACACCTTC.

The chain has TRBV7-9 and TRBJ1-5; D may be TRBD1 (5 bases). The germline gives CDR1 SEHNR, CDR2 FQNEAQ (reference sequence). The germline V and J ends were trimmed by 2 bases and 4 bases, with 9 bases remaining between them. This CDR3 has 14 residues. CDR3 protein: CASSLSQANQPQHF. Here the CDR3 DNA reads TGTGCCAGCAGCTTATCACAGGCTAATCAGCCCCAGCATTTT. Complete variable domain (other parts from reference TRBV7-9 and TRBJ1-5): DTGVSQNPRHKITKRGQNVTFRCDPISEHNRLYWYRQTLGQGPEFLTYFQNEAQLEKSRLLSDRFSAERPKGSFSTLEIQRTEQGDSAMYLCASSLSQANQPQHFGDGTRLSIL.

V and J are TRBV6-1 and TRBJ2-3, with no clear D. In germline, CDR1 is MNHNS, CDR2 SASEGT. The CDR3 is made up of 11 amino acids. Between the trimmed V and J ends, which lost 5 bases and 5 bases, there was a span of 5 bases. Here the CDR3 reads CASSPVDTQYF. The CDR3 nucleotides are TGTGCCAGCAGTCCGGTAGATACGCAGTATTTT.